This T cell receptor beta chain is from a study of T cells and copy number aberrations in small-cell lung cancer (dated by TCRdb to the early 2020s). In terms of the full investigation: TCR repertoire sequencing was paired with whole-exome sequencing of the same tumor regions to relate T cell metrics to mutations and copy number aberrations. Tumor TCR data existed for about 17 patients, and about 15 patients had TCR data from both tumor tissue and normal tissue.

Findings and caveats that apply to the study as a whole: Because surgical resection is uncommon in small-cell lung cancer, the study was limited by a small sample size, and the findings need validation. Tumors had lower T-cell density, richness and clonality than adjacent lung tissue, but the difference in density was not significant. Higher copy number aberration burden was negatively correlated with tumor T-cell density, richness and clonality. All specimens were formalin-fixed paraffin-embedded tissue, which is known to introduce sequencing artifacts. High heterogeneity of the TCR repertoire was observed across regions, with about 79.9-97.7% of clones restricted to a single region, representing a lower overlap than in localized NSCLC.

Donors were patients with limited-stage small-cell lung cancer who underwent surgical resection in Hangzhou, China, between about 2007 and 2021. Every donor underwent upfront surgery with no preoperative chemotherapy or radiotherapy, and no donor received immunotherapy either before or after surgery. Each of the roughly 19 patients in the sequenced cohort was a smoker or a heavy second-hand smoker. To represent spatial heterogeneity of the primary tumors, three regions were collected from each tumor FFPE block using a grid approach. Tumor regions were macrodissected to enrich malignant cells, and selection was limited to regions expected to yield at least 150 ng DNA. Multi-region TCR-beta sequencing of resected limited-stage small-cell lung cancers and of tumor-adjacent lung tissue was performed to characterize T cell repertoire heterogeneity. The AllPrep DNA/RNA FFPE Kit (Qiagen) was used to extract genomic DNA from the FFPE tissue.

This clone was seen only a few times. What antigen it recognizes has not been identified. Per-base qualities were not stored, and no clone one base away is much larger. Compared with germline, V lacks 1 base and J lacks 5 bases; bases without a gene match: 11. The germline V gene sets CDR1 to SGHTA and CDR2 to FQGTGA. The CDR3 has 17 amino acids, counting the end cysteine and phenylalanine. The read is trimmed to its CDR3 DNA, 51 bases read in frame from base 1. The immunoSEQ hsTCRB Kit was used with multiplexed V- and J-gene primers to amplify TCR-beta CDR3 regions from genomic DNA. Unique DNA barcodes were added in a second PCR, and the samples were pooled together with one negative control and one positive control. An Illumina MiSeq running a 150-cycle paired-end protocol was used to sequence the pooled TCR-beta libraries. In the paper's pipeline: Adaptive Biotechnologies processed the raw sequencing data and produced a report containing normalized, annotated TCR-beta repertoires. T-cell density was calculated by normalizing TCR-beta templates to usable DNA, with usable DNA estimated through amplification of housekeeping genes. Richness was defined as the count of unique rearrangements, and clonality was defined as 1 minus Pielou's evenness. The Jaccard index, the Morisita overlap index, and the proportion of shared top-20 clonotypes were used to quantify intratumor TCR heterogeneity between regions. TCRdb mirrors the immuneACCESS table, restricted to in-frame sequences. Some clones are absent from its copies; in checked studies, under half trace to an unresolved V gene, and the reason for the others is unknown. That table is the source of V, J and clone size, and D and trimming were worked out from the DNA. The sample table holds around 6,200 clones, of which roughly four fifths were seen once. The top ten clonotypes cover 8.5% to 9% of the sample.

The source of this sequence is a man aged 50 to 60 with small cell lung cancer. The rearrangement joined TRBV7-3 to TRBJ2-3, with 8 bases matching TRBD2. Specimen: tumor tissue. The DNA sequence is as follows: TGTGCCAGCAGCTTAATGGGAGGAGCGGGAGCGGTAGATACGCAGTATTTT. Translated, it reads CASSLMGGAGAVDTQYF.